A selection of T cell receptor beta chains follows, all from one sample in a study of response to subunit inactivated influenza vaccine. TCRdb passed the RT-PCR reads through MiXCR, listing each CDR3 protein once. The data contain about 540,000 distinct CDR3 sequences, 13% to 15% of them singletons. The specimen was PBMCs from blood, collected 11 to 12 days after vaccination. These receptor sequences come from a man aged 50 to 60 who received an inactivated influenza vaccine. Both conserved end residues are part of each CDR3. The D gene is left open where the match is weak. Some rows have no size entry. The others give once, few or many, or a class for an expanded clone.

d_call,clone_size,v_call,j_call,cdr3_nt,cdr3_aa
TRBD1,many,TRBV3-1,TRBJ2-7,TGTGCCAGCAGCCTGGACAGGGGAAGGGAGCAGTACTTC,CASSLDRGREQYF
TRBD1,-,TRBV6-1,TRBJ2-7,TGTGCCAGCAGCAATTTGACAGGGCAACACGAGCAGTACTTC,CASSNLTGQHEQYF
-,-,TRBV6-5,TRBJ2-1,TGTGCCAGCAGCCAGGGACGGCATGAGCAGTTCTTC,CASSQGRHEQFF
-,-,TRBV7-2,TRBJ2-7,TGTGCCAGCAGAGAGCCTCCTTCCTACGAGCAGTACTTC,CASREPPSYEQYF
TRBD1,few,TRBV11-1,TRBJ2-7,TGTGCCAGCAGCCCCACGACAGGGTCCTACGAGCAGTACTTC,CASSPTTGSYEQYF
-,-,TRBV11-2,TRBJ1-5,TGTGCCAGCAGCTTAGGGTCTTTGGGGGGCAATCAGCCCCAGCATTTT,CASSLGSLGGNQPQHF
-,-,TRBV19,TRBJ2-1,TGTGCCAGCCTAACACCATACAATGAGCAGTTCTTC,CASLTPYNEQFF
-,few,TRBV28,TRBJ2-5,TGTGCCAGCTCGGCCGGGACCAGGGGAGAGACCCAGTACTTC,CASSAGTRGETQYF
TRBD1,-,TRBV6-1,TRBJ2-1,TGTGCCAGCAGTGCCGGGACAGGGTGGCTAGCCGGTGAGCAGTTCTTC,CASSAGTGWLAGEQFF
-,-,TRBV20-1,TRBJ2-2,TGCAGTGCAACTAGGCAGGCGTGGAGGGAGCTGTTTTTT,CSATRQAWRELFF
-,few,TRBV4-2,TRBJ2-2,TGTGCCAGCAGCCAAGTTCGGGACACCGGGGAGCTGTTTTTT,CASSQVRDTGELFF
TRBD1,many,TRBV18,TRBJ1-3,TGTGCCAGCTCACCGGGACAGGGGGCTGGAAACACCATATATTTT,CASSPGQGAGNTIYF
-,few,TRBV6-6,TRBJ2-7,TGTGCCAGCAGTTACGGGGGCCCCACCGAGCAGTACTTC,CASSYGGPTEQYF
-,few,TRBV19,TRBJ2-1,TGTGCCAGTAGACACTACAATGAGCAGTTCTTC,CASRHYNEQFF
-,few,TRBV6-1,TRBJ1-1,TGTGCCAGCAGTGAAGTGGCCAACACTGAAGCTTTCTTT,CASSEVANTEAFF
-,few,TRBV7-9,TRBJ2-5,TGTGCCAGCAGTTTGATGGGGCAGAAAGAAGAGACCCAGTACTTC,CASSLMGQKEETQYF
-,few,TRBV18,TRBJ2-7,TGTGCCAGCTCTCGAAGGGGCTACGAGCAGTACTTC,CASSRRGYEQYF
-,-,TRBV15,TRBJ2-5,TGTGCCACCAGCAGAGCCCCCAGAGGGGAGACCCAGTACTTC,CATSRAPRGETQYF
-,many,TRBV20-1,TRBJ2-1,TGCAGTGCTAGAGATGGGCTCTCCTGGGATGAGCAGTTCTTC,CSARDGLSWDEQFF
TRBD2,-,TRBV5-1,TRBJ2-2,TGCGCCAGCACCCTCACCGGGGGGGGGGCTACCACCGGGGAGCTGTTTTTT,CASTLTGGGATTGELFF
-,-,TRBV7-8,TRBJ2-1,TGTGCCAGCCCCCGTCCGGGACACACACCCTACAATGAGCAGTTCTTC,CASPRPGHTPYNEQFF
-,few,TRBV9,TRBJ2-7,TGTGCCAGCAGCACATGGGGGTGGGGCGAGCAGTACTTC,CASSTWGWGEQYF
TRBD2,many,TRBV27,TRBJ2-7,TGTGCCAGCAGTTCCACAGGACTAGCGGGAGTCGACGAGCAGTACTTC,CASSSTGLAGVDEQYF
-,-,TRBV3-1,TRBJ2-1,TGTGCCAGCAGCCAAGCGTCGCTCTCAGGGCAGTTCTTC,CASSQASLSGQFF
-,many,TRBV7-2,TRBJ1-1,TGTGCCAGCAGCTTAGTTGGGGGGAACACTGAAGCTTTCTTT,CASSLVGGNTEAFF
-,-,TRBV24-1,TRBJ2-5,TGTGCCACCAGGGGGACATTTCAAGAGACCCAGTACTTC,CATRGTFQETQYF
-,-,TRBV5-1,TRBJ1-1,TGCGCCAGCAGCTTGTATAGGGGCGGCACTGAAGCTTTCTTT,CASSLYRGGTEAFF
-,-,TRBV2,TRBJ2-5,TGTGCCAGCAGTGAGCAGGGCGAGTGGGAGACCCAGTACTTC,CASSEQGEWETQYF
-,-,TRBV5-1,TRBJ2-7,TGCGCCAGCAGCTTGTGGCAGGGGCATTCCTACGAGCAGTACTTC,CASSLWQGHSYEQYF
TRBD1,few,TRBV6-5,TRBJ2-7,TGTGCCAGCAGTCACCGGGACAGCCTCTCCTACGAGCAGTACTTC,CASSHRDSLSYEQYF